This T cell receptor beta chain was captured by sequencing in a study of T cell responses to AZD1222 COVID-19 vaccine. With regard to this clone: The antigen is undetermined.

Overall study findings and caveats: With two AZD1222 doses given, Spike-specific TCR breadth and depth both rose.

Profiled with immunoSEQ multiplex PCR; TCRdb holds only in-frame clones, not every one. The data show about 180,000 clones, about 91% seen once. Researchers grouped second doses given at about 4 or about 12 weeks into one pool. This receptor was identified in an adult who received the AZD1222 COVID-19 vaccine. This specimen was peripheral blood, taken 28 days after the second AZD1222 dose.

CDR3 coding DNA: TGTGCCAGCAGCCATGGGGCACAGGGGGCGAGGACTGAAGCTTTCTTT. Translated, it gives CASSHGAQGARTEAFF. This chain links TRBV16 with TRBJ1-1; 9 bases match TRBD1. The CDR3 runs to 16 residues. Germline trimming cut 3 bases from V and 5 bases from J; bases unmatched to any gene: 10. From germline, CDR1 is KGHSY and CDR2 FQNENV.